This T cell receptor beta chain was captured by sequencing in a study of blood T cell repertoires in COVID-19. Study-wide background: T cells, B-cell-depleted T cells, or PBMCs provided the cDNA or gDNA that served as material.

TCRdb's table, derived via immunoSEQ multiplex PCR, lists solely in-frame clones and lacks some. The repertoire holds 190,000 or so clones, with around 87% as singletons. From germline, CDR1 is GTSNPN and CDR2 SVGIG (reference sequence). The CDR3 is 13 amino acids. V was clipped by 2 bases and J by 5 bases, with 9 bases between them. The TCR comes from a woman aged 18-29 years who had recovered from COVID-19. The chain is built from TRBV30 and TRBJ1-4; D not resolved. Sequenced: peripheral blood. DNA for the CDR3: TGTGCCTGGAGTTATACAGAGAATGAAAAACTGTTTTTT. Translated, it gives CAWSYTENEKLFF.